Listed below are T cell receptor beta chains from one sample, sequenced in a study of graft-versus-host responses after intestinal transplantation. Data came from immunoSEQ multiplex PCR; TCRdb stores just in-frame clones and leaves some out. The sample yields under 95,000 clones, around 84% seen once. For these receptors, no antigen is known. This specimen consisted of unstimulated CD4+ T cells sorted from spleen or lymph node cells, obtained before intestinal transplant. These receptor sequences come from a human donor who received an intestinal transplant. The CDR3 runs from the conserved cysteine through the conserved F or W. D genes are given only for firm matches.

>TRBV5-1|.|TRBJ1-6
CASSLQPTGLDSPLHF
>TRBV20-1|TRBD1|TRBJ2-7
CSARPTGTQYF
>TRBV5-1|.|TRBJ1-1
CASSFSPQGDTEAFF
>TRBV7-8|.|TRBJ2-3
CASSLGPRGTQYF
>TRBV10-3|TRBD2|TRBJ2-3
CAIRGRESGTQYF
>TRBV5-1|TRBD1|TRBJ2-7
CASTGAAYEQYF
>TRBV29-1|.|TRBJ1-1
CSGRGNTEAFF
>TRBV29-1|.|TRBJ1-3
CSVVGHSNMDTIYF
>TRBV27|.|TRBJ2-5
CASSTGSGETQYF
>TRBV28|TRBD1|TRBJ2-4
CASSPTPGQRAKNIQYF
>TRBV2|.|TRBJ2-7
CASRMGLSGDEQYF
>TRBV5-5|.|TRBJ1-4
CASSSAQHNEKLFF
>TRBV5-6|TRBD2|TRBJ2-3
CASSPDLAGYTDTQYF
>TRBV7-9|.|TRBJ2-3
CASSLTDTQYF
>TRBV9|.|TRBJ2-5
CASRRSGQETQYF
>TRBV2|TRBD2|TRBJ2-1
CASSFSLAGGDNEQFF
>TRBV19|TRBD1|TRBJ2-1
CASTSSGTGGYNEQFF
>TRBV19|.|TRBJ2-1
CASSIRDHNEQFF
>TRBV11-1|TRBD2|TRBJ2-1
CASSYSGGFFNEQFF
>TRBV6-5|.|TRBJ1-1
CASRGLRAVNTEAFF
>TRBV6-1|TRBD2|TRBJ2-7
CASSGVAGYTIEQYF
>TRBV5-4|TRBD1|TRBJ2-3
CASSFRQGYTDTQYF
>TRBV19|.|TRBJ1-2
CASTRTAGFGYGYTF
>TRBV5-6|TRBD2|TRBJ2-1
CASSLAGLAGNNEQFF
>TRBV6-1|.|TRBJ1-2
CASSAILNYGYTF
>TRBV10-3|TRBD1|TRBJ1-1
CAISGTGNEAFF
>TRBV2|TRBD2|TRBJ2-3
CASRPGLVPDTQYF
>TRBV7-8|.|TRBJ1-2
CASSLGTGRGVEGYTF
>TRBV6-1|TRBD1|TRBJ1-5
CASSAGTGGNQPQHF
>TRBV21-1|.|TRBJ2-7
CASSKVRRTREQYF
>TRBV6-6|.|TRBJ2-1
CASRETSWDNEQFF
>TRBV27|TRBD2|TRBJ2-1
CASSPFQWGRLAGGSREQFF
>TRBV2|TRBD1|TRBJ2-3
CASRGQENTQYF
>TRBV5-1|.|TRBJ1-1
CASMEIPQLNTEAFF
>TRBV30|.|TRBJ1-5
CAWDRNPGLSNQPQHF
>TRBV6-1|TRBD2|TRBJ2-3
CASERAGADTQYF
>TRBV2|TRBD1|TRBJ1-2
CASGQGNNYGYTF
>TRBV5-1|.|TRBJ2-1
CASSAGQLYNEQFF
>TRBV5-6|.|TRBJ2-2
CASSLLGAVTGELFF
>TRBV28|.|TRBJ2-1
CASSSPGRPPNEQFF